These 3 T cell receptor beta chains share one sample of origin, sequenced in a study of T cells in tuberculosis. Sequencing was performed with immunoSEQ multiplex PCR; in TCRdb, only in-frame clones are kept and a portion is missing. Of 20,000 to 25,000 clones listed, roughly 97% are singletons. The source material was PBMCs. The receptors here all came from a donor aged 10-29 years with latent tuberculosis or without tuberculosis infection.

The chain carries TRBV9 and TRBJ2-1; the D gene is possibly TRBD1 (6 bases). Germline V gene data show CDR1 as SGDLS and CDR2 as YYNGEE. Between the trimmed V and J ends, which lost 5 bases and 3 bases, there was a span of 15 bases. The CDR3 runs to 15 residues. For the CDR3, the DNA is TGTGCCAGCAGTACGAATACAGGGCTCTACAATGAGCAGTTCTTC. Translation: CASSTNTGLYNEQFF.

The chain combines TRBV6-5 with TRBJ1-1, with unresolved D. V lost 6 bases and J lost 2, with 16 bases in between. CDR3 length equals 15 residues. Germline V gene sequence: CDR1 MNHEY, CDR2 SVGAGI. The CDR3 nucleotides are TGTGCCAGCAGGCCACAACAGACGCGAAACACTGAAGCTTTCTTT. Translation: CASRPQQTRNTEAFF.

V gene TRBV5-1 combines with J gene TRBJ1-5, with a weak D call TRBD1 (5 bases). The germline gives CDR1 SGHRS, CDR2 YFSETQ. V was trimmed by 5 bases and J by 4 bases, leaving 10 bases between them. This CDR3 has 13 residues. For the CDR3, the DNA is TGCGCCAGCAGGAAACAGGATAATCAGCCCCAGCATTTT. Its protein is CASRKQDNQPQHF.